Listed here is a single T cell receptor beta chain. This sample stems from a study of blood T cell repertoires in COVID-19. Study-wide background: The United States, Italy and Spain provided the acute and convalescent COVID-19 samples.

Profiling relied on immunoSEQ multiplex PCR, and the TCRdb table lists in-frame clones only, not all of them. The repertoire holds some 190,000 clones, with 89% as singletons. Trimming shortened V by 8 bases and J by 0 bases, and 14 bases separated the two germline ends. Per germline, CDR1 SQVTM and CDR2 ANQGSEA. This CDR3 is 14 amino acids long. The sequence was collected from a woman between 40 and 50 years old with acute COVID-19. The sequenced material came from PBMCs or T cells enriched from blood (not recorded which). The rearrangement joins TRBV29-1 to TRBJ1-5; possible D gene TRBD1, 5 bases. The CDR3 spells CSFREYNSNQPQHF. The CDR3 nucleotides read TGCAGCTTCAGGGAATACAATAGCAATCAGCCCCAGCATTTT.